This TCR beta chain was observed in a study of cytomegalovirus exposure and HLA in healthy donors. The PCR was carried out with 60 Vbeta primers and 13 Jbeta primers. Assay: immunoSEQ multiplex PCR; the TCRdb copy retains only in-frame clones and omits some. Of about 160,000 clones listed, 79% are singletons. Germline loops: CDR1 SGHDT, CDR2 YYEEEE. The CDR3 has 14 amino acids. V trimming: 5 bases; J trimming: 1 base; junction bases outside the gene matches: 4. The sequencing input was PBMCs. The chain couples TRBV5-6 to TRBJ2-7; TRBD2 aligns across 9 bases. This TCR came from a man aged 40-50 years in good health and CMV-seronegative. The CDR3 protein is CASRRGGRSYEQYF. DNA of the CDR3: TGTGCCAGCAGGCGGGGGGGTAGGTCCTACGAGCAGTACTTC.